This T cell receptor (beta chain) was identified during a study of cytomegalovirus exposure and HLA in healthy donors listed by TCRdb under 2017. Turning to the overall study: An earlier analysis of 587 of the donors reported under 300 Gb of sequence data and approximately 120 million unique TCR beta sequences obtained from about 180 million T cells. A separate validation cohort of 90 to 150 different subjects was used in addition to the 666-subject first cohort. Among about 400 genotyped donors of the cohort, an average of approximately 240,000 unique TCR beta nucleotide sequences was sequenced per donor, of which approximately 18% were non-productive. To predict cytomegalovirus infection status, the study brought together high-throughput TCR immunosequencing, statistical association of individual TCRs with disease status, and machine learning. Donor age, sex, ethnicity and CMV serostatus were collected together with the repertoire data. Rather than using new phenotypic data, the later analysis identified candidate immune exposures from TCR beta sequences and from how often those sequences occurred across donors. Using immunosequencing, the study profiled T cell repertoires from 640 or so subjects and related those repertoires to cytomegalovirus serostatus. The number of typed donors differed by locus: about 620-640 for A, B, C, DRB1 and DQB1; some 540 for DQA1; approximately 600 for DPA1; and roughly 450 for DPB1. An earlier analysis of 587 of the donors applied high-throughput TCR beta sequencing to assess whether each TCR beta V gene segment acted as functional or pseudogenic. Several DR-DQ haplotypes were handled as single units for association and clustering because linkage in the cohort was strong. The study aimed to test whether cataloging public T cell receptors could reveal signatures of past pathogen exposure. HLA typing covered class I and class II loci at four-digit resolution. A later genetic analysis used genome-wide SNP genotypes for about 65% of the roughly 700 donors, treating that subset as a discovery cohort. Every repertoire in the discovery cohort had been generated on one and the same sequencing platform. About 280 gigabases of sequencing data and around 87 million unique TCR sequences were included in an early release covering 550 to 650 HLA-typed donors. A later analysis re-examined previously published TCR beta repertoires from roughly 720 donors and added high-resolution HLA genotyping to investigate patterns of TCR occurrence. Of the approximately 400 genotyped donors, approximately 83% fell in the genetic ancestry cluster associated with self-reported Caucasian donors.

The method behind the library was the immunoSEQ multiplex PCR assay. For the multiplex PCR, a mixture combining 60 forward primers for TCR Vbeta segments and 13 reverse primers for TCR Jbeta segments was used. A multiplex PCR assay on genomic DNA amplified the CDR3 region of rearranged TCR beta genes. Amplified TCR beta libraries were sequenced as 87-base-pair reads on the Illumina HiSeq System. The published analysis was carried out like this. A later analysis tallied tens of millions of unique TCR beta chains across the 666 repertoires, and about 10 million of those chains were shared by two or more donors. Raw reads were error-corrected and collapsed into unique sequences with a nearest-neighbor algorithm that merged closely related sequences to remove PCR and sequencing errors. V, D and J gene segments were assigned by aligning CDR3 sequences to IMGT reference sequences. For a sequence to be retained, at least a six-nucleotide match to both a V gene segment and a J gene segment was required. Rearrangements were classified as productive when the CDR3 lacked stop codons and remained in frame with V and J, and all other rearrangements were classified as non-productive. CDR3 was defined according to IMGT convention as the region running from the second conserved V-encoded cysteine to the conserved J-encoded phenylalanine. In an earlier analysis of around 570 of the donors, sequences lacking an unambiguous match to a single V gene segment were excluded. An earlier analysis of under 750 of the donors called V segments functional above 56.7% productive rearrangements and segregating when the between-donor standard deviation exceeded 5%. A statistical classification framework was built for diagnosing cytomegalovirus status from the catalog of TCR beta chain sequences. A later analysis assigned V and J genes by comparing TCR nucleotide sequences with IMGT/GENE-DB human TR gene sequences. A later analysis assigned CDR3 sequences and most-parsimonious VDJ recombination scenarios with the TCRdist pipeline. In a later analysis, each TCR beta chain was defined by its CDR3 amino acid sequence together with its V-gene family, and reads without a unique V-gene family were excluded. In a later analysis, approximately 590 highly shared, low-generation-probability nucleotide sequences were removed to address suspected cross-contamination and a sequencing artifact. In a later analysis, a clonal expansion index was calculated for each public chain from normalized within-repertoire ranks of inferred template counts. In a later analysis, generation probabilities were computed using a VDJ recombination model fitted to out-of-frame rearrangements, and the results were checked against IGoR. Hypergeometric tests were used in a later analysis to score TCR-TCR, TCR-HLA and TCR-CMV co-occurrence, with a repertoire-size bias correction applied to the TCR pairs. False discovery rates were estimated in a later analysis by permuting HLA or CMV assignments 20 times. In a later analysis, co-occurring TCRs were grouped using DBSCAN, with TCRdist sequence similarity added in when clustering inside HLA-allele-positive subsets. Co-occurrence clustering excluded repertoires with fewer than 30,000 or more than 120,000 public chains, plus five with anomalous nucleotide sharing. TCRdb carries this immuneACCESS record with in-frame sequences only. Its versions omit some clonotypes, under half of them owing to an unresolved V gene in the studies checked, with the rest unexplained. V and J calls and clone size come straight from that table; D and trimming were deduced from the DNA. The record for this sample contains approximately 210,000 clones. The top ten hold 0.75% to 1% of the sample.

The cohort consisted of more than 650 healthy bone marrow donors. Cohort members were all nominally healthy when sampled, although unrecorded immune exposures were likely present. The donor was CMV seropositive and belonged to the group of over 250 seropositive cohort members. Every donor gave a peripheral blood sample, and the peripheral blood mononuclear cells from that sample were used for TCR beta sequencing. The Qiagen DNeasy Blood Extraction Kit was used to extract genomic DNA from the blood cell samples. What the research found in general, with its limitations: Because some donors lacked HLA typing at each locus, the association tests relied only on the typed subset. The classifier was reported to diagnose cytomegalovirus status with high specificity and sensitivity in both the original and validation cohorts. A later analysis found that TCR association rates varied across HLA loci, with DRB1 alleles showing the most associated TCRs and HLA-C alleles the fewest. Strong co-occurrence of HLA alleles, especially DR and DQ, made assigning TCR associations to individual alleles difficult. In a later analysis, HLA-associated TCR beta chains were found to be more clonally expanded and to have lower generation probabilities than equally common non-associated chains. A later analysis found that most CMV-associated TCR beta chains appeared HLA-restricted, with HLA associations seemingly driven largely by CMV exposure. A further reported finding was that TCR beta sequences accurately predicted the HLA-A and HLA-B alleles for most subjects in the first cohort. Roughly uniform sequencing depth across donors was assumed in presence/absence analyses, although this assumption may not hold. While some public TCRs were present in many individuals, most TCR sequences turned up only very rarely across donors. For the cohort, immune exposure information was limited to CMV serostatus. Only TCR beta chains were sequenced in this cohort, and the absence of alpha or paired-chain data limited detectable features. Specific HLA alleles were associated with over 15,000 TCR beta sequences at a false discovery rate of 0.05 in a later analysis. According to the authors, the approach could potentially be generalized to other disease states and immunological phenotypes. About 17 rarely observed V segments, including chromosome 9 orphons, were excluded from the earlier analysis of almost 600 of the donors because counts were too low. Three of the identified cytomegalovirus-associated TCR beta chains were confirmed in vitro to be specific for cytomegalovirus antigens. In the study, approximately 150 TCR beta chains were listed as associated with cytomegalovirus. A later genetic analysis associated a missense DCLRE1C variant with V-gene and J-gene trimming of TCR beta chains, and an independent cohort replicated the association. An earlier analysis of some 590 of the donors showed that most TCR beta V segments appeared in productive rearrangements either about 90% or about 30% of the time, which broadly matched IMGT annotations. Correlated functional status among segregating V segments might be attributable to linkage disequilibrium, but an unknown experimental factor could not be ruled out. A later analysis reported that several top co-occurrence clusters appeared linked to parvovirus B19, influenza, CMV and Epstein-Barr virus. A cluster of highly shared sequence variants was judged likely to be a technical artifact of the sequencing pipeline. Compared with the approximately 710-donor mean, donors in an Asian-associated ancestry cluster had fewer N-insertions in productive TCRs, according to a later genetic analysis.

In regard to this clone: It lacks a known antigen.

Sequencing was done on a sample of PBMCs. The receptor was derived from a woman aged 30 to 39 in good health and CMV-seropositive.

The CDR3 region has the sequence CATSRGLARNNEQFF. In nucleotides, the sequence is TGTGCCACCAGCAGGGGACTAGCGCGGAACAATGAGCAGTTCTTC. This receptor chain uses TRBV15 and TRBJ2-1; 10 middle bases align to TRBD2. CDR1 LNHNV and CDR2 YYDKDF are derived from the germline V gene (reference sequence). CDR3 length: 15 amino acids, cysteine to phenylalanine. Only the CDR3 part of the read is kept: 45 bases, read in frame from the first base. Trimming leaves V shorter by 3 bases and J shorter by 5 bases, with the junction holding 4 bases beyond the gene matches.